This T cell receptor (beta chain) was recovered during a study of beta chain features in type 1 diabetes. Each of the CD4+ naive, central memory, regulatory and stem cell-like memory populations was sorted via CD45RO/CCR7/CD25/CD127/CD95/CD27. Expressed TCRB transcripts were sequenced because the entire RNA isolate underwent reverse transcription. Data came from immunoSEQ multiplex PCR; TCRdb stores just in-frame clones and leaves some out. Of around 710,000 clones listed, around 12% were seen once; the top ten hold over 0.1%. Trimming cost V 0 bases and J 7 bases, with 16 bases left between them. CDR3 length: 15 residues. Germline V gene sequence: CDR1 SGHRS, CDR2 YFSETQ. A note on this clone: Its antigen is as yet unknown.

Study-wide results and limits: People with Type 1 diabetes carried modestly yet significantly shorter TCRB CDR3s in all four CD4+ subsets. In comparison with healthy donors, patients had naive, central memory and Treg TCRB repertoires that appeared more similar. PCR might favor shorter templates, but any such skew would affect patients and controls equally. Resolution of whether HLA type affects TCRB rearrangement was not achieved here.

V and J are TRBV5-1 and TRBJ1-2; no definite D call. Sequenced: naive CD4+ T cells from blood. The sequence was collected from a man aged 25 to 40 with type 1 diabetes. CDR3: CASSLASGLKSGYTF. CDR3 DNA: TGCGCCAGCAGCTTGGCCTCAGGACTAAAGAGTGGCTACACCTTC.